These 4 T cell receptor beta chains were sequenced from one sample in a study of cytomegalovirus exposure and HLA in healthy donors. PCR used 60 Vbeta primers and 13 Jbeta primers. Clones were read by immunoSEQ multiplex PCR, and TCRdb kept only the in-frame ones, dropping some. In the table there are around 140,000 clones, around three quarters of which are singletons. The material sequenced was PBMCs. The receptors originated from a woman aged 40-49 years in good health and CMV-seropositive.

V gene TRBV4-2 combines with J gene TRBJ2-2; 9 nucleotides agree with TRBD2. The CDR3 has 16 amino acids. Germline V CDR1 and CDR2: LGHNA, YNFKEQ. V trimming: 0 bases; J trimming: 5 bases; junction bases outside the gene matches: 4. CDR3: CASSQDSGSLTGELFF. The CDR3 coding sequence is TGTGCCAGCAGCCAAGATAGCGGGAGTTTGACCGGGGAGCTGTTTTTT.

J is TRBJ2-3 and V is TRBV10-3; 9 bases match TRBD2. The CDR3 covers 15 residues. Trimming took 4 bases from V and 4 from J; bases not matched to a gene: 6. CDR1 ENHRY and CDR2 SYGVKD come from the germline V gene. This CDR3 reads CAISASGGRADTQYF. The CDR3 DNA sequence: TGTGCCATCAGTGCGTCAGGCGGGAGGGCAGATACGCAGTATTTT.

This chain uses TRBV9 with TRBJ2-7; 7 nucleotides agree with TRBD2. The CDR3 spans 12 residues. CDR1 is SGDLS and CDR2 is YYNGEE in the germline V gene. J was trimmed by 6 bases and V by 4 bases; bases with no gene match: 4. CDR3 in DNA: TGTGCCAGCAGCCCCTGGGGGGGCGAGCAGTACTTC. It specifies CASSPWGGEQYF.

The chain is built from TRBV16 and TRBJ2-7; weak D call: TRBD2 (6 bases). The germline V gene encodes CDR1 KGHSY and CDR2 FQNENV. The germline V and J ends were trimmed by 1 base and 3 bases, with 16 bases remaining between them. CDR3 length equals 16 residues. In DNA, the CDR3 is TGTGCCAGCAGCCAATTGTTGCGGGGCGCACTCTACGAGCAGTACTTC. Amino acids: CASSQLLRGALYEQYF. Supplemented by reference TRBV16 and TRBJ2-7, the full variable domain reads GEEVAQTPKHLVRGEGQKAKLYCAPIKGHSYVFWYQQVLKNEFKFLISFQNENVFDETGMPKERFSAKCLPNSPCSLEIQATKLEDSAVYFCASSQLLRGALYEQYFGPGTRLTVT.